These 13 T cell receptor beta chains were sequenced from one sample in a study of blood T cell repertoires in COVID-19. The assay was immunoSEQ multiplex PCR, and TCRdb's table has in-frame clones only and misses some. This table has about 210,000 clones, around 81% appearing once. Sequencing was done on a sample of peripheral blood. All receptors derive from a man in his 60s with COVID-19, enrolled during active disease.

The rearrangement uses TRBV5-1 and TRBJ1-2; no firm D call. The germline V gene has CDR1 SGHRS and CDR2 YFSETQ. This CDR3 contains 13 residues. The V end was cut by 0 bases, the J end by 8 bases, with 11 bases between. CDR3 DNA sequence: TGCGCCAGCAGCTTGGCGGGAGGGAGCGGCTACACCTTC. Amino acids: CASSLAGGSGYTF.

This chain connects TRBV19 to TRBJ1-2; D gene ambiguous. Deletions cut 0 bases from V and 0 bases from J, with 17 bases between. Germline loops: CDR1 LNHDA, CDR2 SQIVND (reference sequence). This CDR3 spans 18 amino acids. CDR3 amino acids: CASSIDRRSLRTNYGYTF. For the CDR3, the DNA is TGTGCCAGTAGTATAGATCGGCGGAGTCTGCGTACTAACTATGGCTACACCTTC.

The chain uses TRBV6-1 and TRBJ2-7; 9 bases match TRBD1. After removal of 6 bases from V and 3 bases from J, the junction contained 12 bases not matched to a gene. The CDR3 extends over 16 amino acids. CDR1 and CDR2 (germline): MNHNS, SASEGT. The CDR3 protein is CASSESTGGYFYEQYF. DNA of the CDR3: TGTGCCAGCAGCGAATCCACAGGGGGCTATTTCTACGAGCAGTACTTC.

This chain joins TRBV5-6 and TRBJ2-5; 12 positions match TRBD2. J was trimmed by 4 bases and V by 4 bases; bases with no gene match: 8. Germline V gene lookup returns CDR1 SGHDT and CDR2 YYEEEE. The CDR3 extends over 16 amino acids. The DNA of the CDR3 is TGTGCCAGCAGCCATCTAGCGGGAGGGCCGGGAGAGACCCAGTACTTC. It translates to CASSHLAGGPGETQYF.

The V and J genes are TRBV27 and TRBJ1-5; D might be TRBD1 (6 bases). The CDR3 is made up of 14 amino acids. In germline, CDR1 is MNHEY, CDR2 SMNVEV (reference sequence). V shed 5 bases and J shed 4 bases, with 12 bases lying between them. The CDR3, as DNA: TGTGCCAGCAGTGTACAGGGAAGGAATCAGCCCCAGCATTTT. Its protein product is CASSVQGRNQPQHF.

CDR3 bases: TGTGCCAGCAGCCACAGGAGGCAAACGGAGACCCAGTACTTC. Its translation is CASSHRRQTETQYF. The V and J genes are TRBV3-1 (or the pseudogene TRBV3-2) and TRBJ2-5; possibly TRBD2 for D (5 bases). Germline CDR1 is LGHDT and CDR2 is YNNKEL (reference sequence). Trimming cost V 3 bases and J 5 bases, with 13 bases left between them. The CDR3 is 14 amino acids.

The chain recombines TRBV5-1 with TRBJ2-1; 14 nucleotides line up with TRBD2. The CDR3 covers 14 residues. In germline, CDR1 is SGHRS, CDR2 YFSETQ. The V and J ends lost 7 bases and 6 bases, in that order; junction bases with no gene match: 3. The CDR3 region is CASVGLAGGNEQFF. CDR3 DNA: TGCGCCAGCGTCGGACTAGCGGGAGGCAATGAGCAGTTCTTC.

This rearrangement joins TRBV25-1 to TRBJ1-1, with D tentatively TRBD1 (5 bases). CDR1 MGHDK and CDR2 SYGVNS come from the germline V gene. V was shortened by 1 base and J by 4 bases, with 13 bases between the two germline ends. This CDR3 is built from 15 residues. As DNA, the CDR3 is TGTGCCAGCAGTGAATCAGTGGGGCCGAGCACTGAAGCTTTCTTT. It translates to CASSESVGPSTEAFF.

CDR3 nucleotide sequence: TGTGCCAGCAGTTATTTCCCGAATCAGCCCCAGCATTTT. This codes for CASSYFPNQPQHF. The rearrangement links TRBV6-5 to TRBJ1-5, with D unresolved. Trimming took 3 bases from V and 4 from J, leaving 7 bases between them. Germline V gene sequence: CDR1 MNHEY, CDR2 SVGAGI. This CDR3 is built from 13 residues.

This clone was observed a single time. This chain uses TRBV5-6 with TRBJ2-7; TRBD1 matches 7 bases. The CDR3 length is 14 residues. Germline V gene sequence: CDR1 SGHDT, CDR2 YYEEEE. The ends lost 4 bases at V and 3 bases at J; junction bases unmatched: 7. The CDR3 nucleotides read TGTGCCAGCAGCGCCGACAGGGTAATCTACGAGCAGTACTTC. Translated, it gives CASSADRVIYEQYF.

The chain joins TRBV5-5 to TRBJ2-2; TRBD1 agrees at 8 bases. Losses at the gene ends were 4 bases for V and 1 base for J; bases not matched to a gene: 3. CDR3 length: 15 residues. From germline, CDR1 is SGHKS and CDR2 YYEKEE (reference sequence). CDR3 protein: CASSPGQGNTGELFF. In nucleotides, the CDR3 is TGTGCCAGCAGCCCTGGACAGGGGAACACCGGGGAGCTGTTTTTT.

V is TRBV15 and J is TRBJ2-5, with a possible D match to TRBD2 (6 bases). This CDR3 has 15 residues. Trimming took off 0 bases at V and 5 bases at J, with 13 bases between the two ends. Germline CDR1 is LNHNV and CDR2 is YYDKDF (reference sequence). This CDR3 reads CATSRDAGTRETQYF. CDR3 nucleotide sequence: TGTGCCACCAGCAGAGATGCGGGGACTCGGGAGACCCAGTACTTC.

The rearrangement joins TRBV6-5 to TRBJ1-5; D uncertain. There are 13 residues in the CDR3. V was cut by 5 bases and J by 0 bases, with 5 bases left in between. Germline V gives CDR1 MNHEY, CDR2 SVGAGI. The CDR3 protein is CASSPFSNQPQHF. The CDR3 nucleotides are TGTGCCAGCAGTCCGTTTAGCAATCAGCCCCAGCATTTT.